This is a list of T cell receptor beta chains from one sample in a study of spatial heterogeneity in lung cancer. TCRdb ran MiXCR on the 5' RACE reads and lists one entry per CDR3 protein. The table has some 21,000 distinct CDR3 sequences, around 6.6% seen once. The specimen was lung tumor tissue, collected at surgery. The receptor set was obtained from a male donor with early-stage non-small cell lung cancer. Both conserved end residues are part of each CDR3. The D gene is left open where the match is weak. Size is omitted from some rows. Given values are once, few, many or a class for expanded clones.

size: many; D: -; V: TRBV15; J: TRBJ2-5; DNA: TGTGCCACCAGCCCCGAAAGACATGAGACCCAGTACTTC; CDR3: CATSPERHETQYF
size: many; D: -; V: TRBV20-1; J: TRBJ2-7; DNA: TGCAGTGAGAGGTCCCTACGGGGGTCCGAGCAGTACTTC; CDR3: CSERSLRGSEQYF
size: many; D: TRBD1; V: TRBV5-1; J: TRBJ2-4; DNA: TGCGCCAGCAGCCTCGGACAGGGCTTAGACATTCAGTACTTC; CDR3: CASSLGQGLDIQYF
size: -; D: TRBD1; V: TRBV18; J: TRBJ1-6; DNA: TGTGCCAGCCGAGGGGGCAAGAATTCACCCCTCCACTTT; CDR3: CASRGGKNSPLHF
size: few; D: -; V: TRBV7-9; J: TRBJ1-4; DNA: TGTGCCAGCAGCTTAGGGCGTGAAAAACTGTTTTTT; CDR3: CASSLGREKLFF
size: -; D: TRBD2; V: TRBV24-1; J: TRBJ2-1; DNA: TGTGCCACCAGTGATTTAGCGGGAAGAAGGTTGGGTGAGCAGTTCTTC; CDR3: CATSDLAGRRLGEQFF
size: many; D: -; V: TRBV29-1; J: TRBJ2-7; DNA: TGCAGCGTTGTGTCGGCCATCACCTACGAGCAGTACTTC; CDR3: CSVVSAITYEQYF
size: many; D: -; V: TRBV7-9; J: TRBJ2-7; DNA: TGTGCCAGCAGCTTAGGGCGTTCAGGGTCCAACGAGCAGTACTTC; CDR3: CASSLGRSGSNEQYF
size: -; D: -; V: TRBV3-1; J: TRBJ2-7; DNA: TGTGCCAGCAGCCGAGCTGATGCTTCCTACGGGCAGTACTTC; CDR3: CASSRADASYGQYF
size: many; D: -; V: TRBV20-1; J: TRBJ2-1; DNA: TGCAGTGCGGGGGGAAACAATGAGCAGTTCTTC; CDR3: CSAGGNNEQFF
size: -; D: -; V: TRBV20-1; J: TRBJ2-1; DNA: TGCAGTGCTAGAGAATTGAGCTCCTACAATGAGCAGTTCTTC; CDR3: CSARELSSYNEQFF
size: few; D: -; V: TRBV30; J: TRBJ1-1; DNA: TGTGCCTGGATGGGCGCCGCGAACACTGAAGCTTTCTTT; CDR3: CAWMGAANTEAFF
size: medium-sized; D: -; V: TRBV7-9; J: TRBJ2-2; DNA: TGTGCCAGCCATAATACAGGGAGTCAAACCGGGGAGCTGTTTTTT; CDR3: CASHNTGSQTGELFF
size: many; D: TRBD1; V: TRBV12-3/TRBV12-4; J: TRBJ1-2; DNA: TGTGCCAGCAGTTTTGGGGACAGGGGATATGGCTACACCTTC; CDR3: CASSFGDRGYGYTF
size: many; D: -; V: TRBV10-3; J: TRBJ1-1; DNA: TGTGCCATCAGTCGGTCTGACAGTATGAACACTGAAGCTTTCTTT; CDR3: CAISRSDSMNTEAFF
size: -; D: -; V: TRBV19; J: TRBJ1-5; DNA: TGTGCCAGTAGTATGTGGACAGACAATCAGCCCCAGCATTTT; CDR3: CASSMWTDNQPQHF
size: many; D: -; V: TRBV5-1; J: TRBJ2-1; DNA: TGCGCCAGCAGCTTAACTCCCACTAGAAACAATGAGCAGTTCTTC; CDR3: CASSLTPTRNNEQFF
size: few; D: -; V: TRBV10-3; J: TRBJ2-7; DNA: TGTGCCATCAGTCAGGGGAGCTACGAGCAGTACTTC; CDR3: CAISQGSYEQYF
size: many; D: -; V: TRBV5-1; J: TRBJ2-3; DNA: TGCGCCAGCAGCTGGGGGGGCAGCACAGATACGCAGTATTTT; CDR3: CASSWGGSTDTQYF
size: many; D: -; V: TRBV6-2/TRBV6-3; J: TRBJ2-6; DNA: TGTGCCAGCAGTTACGGTGGGTCTGGGGCCAACGTCCTGACTTTC; CDR3: CASSYGGSGANVLTF
size: many; D: -; V: TRBV20-1; J: TRBJ2-7; DNA: TGCAGTGCTAGAGGAAGGGACCTCTCCATGTACGAGCAGTACTTC; CDR3: CSARGRDLSMYEQYF
size: -; D: -; V: TRBV29-1; J: TRBJ1-1; DNA: TGCAGCGCGCAAATCCCTCCGGGTGAAGCTTTCTTT; CDR3: CSAQIPPGEAFF
size: many; D: TRBD2; V: TRBV4-2; J: TRBJ2-3; DNA: TGTGCCAGCAGCCAAGTACGGGAGGGCCGGGGAGATACGCAGTATTTT; CDR3: CASSQVREGRGDTQYF
size: many; D: -; V: TRBV27; J: TRBJ2-2; DNA: TGTGCCAGCAGTGGGCAGGGCGGCGGGGAGCTGTTTTTT; CDR3: CASSGQGGGELFF
size: many; D: -; V: TRBV12-3/TRBV12-4; J: TRBJ2-3; DNA: TGTGCCAGCAGTTTAGGGGACGGGACAGATACGCAGTATTTT; CDR3: CASSLGDGTDTQYF
size: many; D: TRBD2; V: TRBV24-1; J: TRBJ2-1; DNA: TGTGCCACCAGTGATAGAAGCCGGGGGGGATCCAATGAGCAGTTCTTC; CDR3: CATSDRSRGGSNEQFF
size: many; D: -; V: TRBV27; J: TRBJ1-5; DNA: TGTGCCAGCAGTTTATCATCCCTTCAGCCCCAGCATTTT; CDR3: CASSLSSLQPQHF
size: -; D: -; V: TRBV20-1; J: TRBJ1-5; DNA: TGCAGTGCTCCGGACAGAGAAAATCAGCCCCAGCATTTT; CDR3: CSAPDRENQPQHF
size: many; D: TRBD2; V: TRBV20-1; J: TRBJ2-3; DNA: TGCAGTACAGGACTAGCGGGGGGTCTTAGCACAGATACGCAGTATTTT; CDR3: CSTGLAGGLSTDTQYF
size: -; D: TRBD2; V: TRBV29-1; J: TRBJ2-4; DNA: TGCAGCGTTGGGACTAGCAAAAACATTCAGTACTTC; CDR3: CSVGTSKNIQYF
size: few; D: TRBD1; V: TRBV18; J: TRBJ2-7; DNA: TGTGCCAGCTCACCATCGGGACAGGGGCGAGAGCAGTACTTC; CDR3: CASSPSGQGREQYF
size: -; D: TRBD1; V: TRBV14; J: TRBJ2-2; DNA: TGTGCCAGCAGCCGACAGGGGCCTCCTGGGGAGCTGTTTTTT; CDR3: CASSRQGPPGELFF
size: medium-sized; D: -; V: TRBV27; J: TRBJ2-7; DNA: TGTGCCAGCAGTTCCCGCCAGACTGTCAACTACGAGCAGTACTTC; CDR3: CASSSRQTVNYEQYF
size: many; D: -; V: TRBV7-2; J: TRBJ2-7; DNA: TGTGCCAGCAGCTCGAGGGCCGGGGGCGAGCAGTACTTC; CDR3: CASSSRAGGEQYF
size: many; D: -; V: TRBV12-3/TRBV12-4; J: TRBJ2-7; DNA: TGTGCCAGCAGTTCACTAGCCTACGAGCAGTACTTC; CDR3: CASSSLAYEQYF
size: many; D: -; V: TRBV5-4; J: TRBJ2-3; DNA: TGTGCCAGCAGCTTGAGGGGCGTATATACGCAGTATTTT; CDR3: CASSLRGVYTQYF
size: -; D: -; V: TRBV11-2; J: TRBJ2-3; DNA: TGTGCCAGCAGCTTCGGTGAGAGCACAGATACGCAGTATTTT; CDR3: CASSFGESTDTQYF
size: -; D: TRBD2; V: TRBV12-3/TRBV12-4; J: TRBJ2-3; DNA: TGTGCCAGCAGCCTAGCGGGCGGGACAGATACGCAGTATTTT; CDR3: CASSLAGGTDTQYF
size: many; D: TRBD1; V: TRBV4-1; J: TRBJ2-6; DNA: TGCGCCAGCGGACAGGTCTACTCTGGGGCCAACGTCCTGACTTTC; CDR3: CASGQVYSGANVLTF
size: many; D: -; V: TRBV7-2; J: TRBJ2-2; DNA: TGTGCCAGCAGCTCCATAAGGGCTAGCGCAACCGGGGAGCTGTTTTTT; CDR3: CASSSIRASATGELFF